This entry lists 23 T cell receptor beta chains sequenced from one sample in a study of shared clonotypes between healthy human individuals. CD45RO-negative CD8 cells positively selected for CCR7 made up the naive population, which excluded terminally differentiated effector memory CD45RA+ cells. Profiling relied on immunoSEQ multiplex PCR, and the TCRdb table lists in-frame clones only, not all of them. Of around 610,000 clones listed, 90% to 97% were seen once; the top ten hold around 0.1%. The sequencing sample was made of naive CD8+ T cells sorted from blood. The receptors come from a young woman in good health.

CDR3 sequence reads: CASSLNPSGRHTGELFF. CDR3 coding DNA: TGTGCCAGCAGCTTAAACCCTAGCGGGAGACACACCGGGGAGCTGTTTTTT. V and J are TRBV7-3 and TRBJ2-2; 10 bases agree with TRBD2. The ends lost 1 base at V and 3 bases at J; junction bases unmatched: 5. Per the germline V gene, CDR1 is SGHTA and CDR2 is FQGTGA. This CDR3 is built from 17 residues.

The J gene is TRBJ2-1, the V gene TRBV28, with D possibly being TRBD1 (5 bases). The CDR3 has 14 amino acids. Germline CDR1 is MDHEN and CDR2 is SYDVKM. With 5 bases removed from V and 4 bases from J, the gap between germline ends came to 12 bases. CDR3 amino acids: CASSPLTVYNEQFF. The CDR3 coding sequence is TGTGCCAGCAGTCCTCTGACAGTGTACAATGAGCAGTTCTTC.

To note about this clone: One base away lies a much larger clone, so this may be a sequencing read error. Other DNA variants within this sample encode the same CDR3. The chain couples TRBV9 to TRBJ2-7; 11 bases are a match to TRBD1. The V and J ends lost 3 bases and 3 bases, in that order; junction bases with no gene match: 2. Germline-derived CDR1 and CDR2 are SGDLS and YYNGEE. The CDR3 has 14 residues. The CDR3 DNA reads TGTGCCAGCAGCGCAGGGACAGGGGGCTACGAGCAGTACTTC. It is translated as CASSAGTGGYEQYF.

The CDR3 nucleotides are TGTGCCAGCAGCTCCCCCGGACAGGGTCGTCGGCGGAACACCGGGGAGCTGTTTTTT. The encoded protein is CASSSPGQGRRRNTGELFF. The chain recombines TRBV7-9 with TRBJ2-2; 8 bases fit TRBD1. J gave up 1 base and V 4 bases, and 14 bases lay outside the gene matches. CDR1 is SEHNR and CDR2 is FQNEAQ in the germline V gene (reference sequence). The CDR3 is 19 amino acids.

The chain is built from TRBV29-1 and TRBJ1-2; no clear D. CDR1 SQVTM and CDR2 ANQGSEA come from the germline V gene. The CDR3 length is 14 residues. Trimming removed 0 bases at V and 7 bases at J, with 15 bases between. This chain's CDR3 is CSVEDLQSLRGYTF. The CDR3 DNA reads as TGCAGCGTTGAAGATCTACAGTCGTTACGTGGCTACACCTTC.

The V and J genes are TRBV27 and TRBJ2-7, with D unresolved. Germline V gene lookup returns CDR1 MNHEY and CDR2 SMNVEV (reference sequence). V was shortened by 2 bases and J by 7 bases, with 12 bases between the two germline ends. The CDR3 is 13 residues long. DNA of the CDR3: TGTGCCAGCAGTTTAGCCCTCCTAGGGGAGCAGTACTTC. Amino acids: CASSLALLGEQYF.

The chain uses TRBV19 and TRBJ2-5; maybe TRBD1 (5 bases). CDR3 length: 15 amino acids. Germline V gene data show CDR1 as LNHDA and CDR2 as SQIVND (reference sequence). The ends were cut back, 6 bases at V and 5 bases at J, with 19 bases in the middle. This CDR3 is CASSNRTHRAETQYF. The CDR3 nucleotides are TGTGCCAGTAGCAACAGGACACACAGAGCGGAGACCCAGTACTTC.

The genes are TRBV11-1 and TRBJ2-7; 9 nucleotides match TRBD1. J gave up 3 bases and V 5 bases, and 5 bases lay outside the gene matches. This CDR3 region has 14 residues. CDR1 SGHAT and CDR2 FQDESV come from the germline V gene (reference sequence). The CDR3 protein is CASSTGQGGYEQYF. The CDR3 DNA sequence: TGTGCCAGCAGCACGGGACAGGGCGGCTACGAGCAGTACTTC.

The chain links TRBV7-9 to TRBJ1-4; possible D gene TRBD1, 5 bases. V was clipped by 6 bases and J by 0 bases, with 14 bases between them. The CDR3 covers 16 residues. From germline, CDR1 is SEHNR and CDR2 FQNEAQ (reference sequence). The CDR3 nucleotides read TGTGCCAGCAGGCAAGGACACCTTGCAACTAATGAAAAACTGTTTTTT. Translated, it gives CASRQGHLATNEKLFF.

The CDR3 sequence: CSVEDFGGIRSTDTQYF. CDR3 nucleotide sequence: TGCAGCGTTGAAGATTTCGGTGGAATCCGTAGCACAGATACGCAGTATTTT. The rearrangement links TRBV29-1 to TRBJ2-3; D is uncertain. The germline V gene encodes CDR1 SQVTM and CDR2 ANQGSEA. Trimming shortened V by 0 bases and J by 0 bases, and 16 bases separated the two germline ends. The CDR3 contains 17 residues.

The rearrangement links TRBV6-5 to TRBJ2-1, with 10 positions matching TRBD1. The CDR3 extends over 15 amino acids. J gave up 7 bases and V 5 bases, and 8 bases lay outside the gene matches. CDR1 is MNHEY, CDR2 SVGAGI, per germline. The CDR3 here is CASSPGTGVVNEQFF. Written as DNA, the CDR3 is TGTGCCAGCAGTCCCGGGACAGGGGTGGTGAATGAGCAGTTCTTC.

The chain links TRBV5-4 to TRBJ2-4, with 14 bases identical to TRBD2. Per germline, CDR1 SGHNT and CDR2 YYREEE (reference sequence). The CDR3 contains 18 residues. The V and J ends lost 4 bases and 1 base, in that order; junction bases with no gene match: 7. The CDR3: CASSQTSGRGLAKNIQYF. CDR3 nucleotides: TGTGCCAGCAGCCAGACTAGCGGGAGGGGGTTGGCCAAAAACATTCAGTACTTC.

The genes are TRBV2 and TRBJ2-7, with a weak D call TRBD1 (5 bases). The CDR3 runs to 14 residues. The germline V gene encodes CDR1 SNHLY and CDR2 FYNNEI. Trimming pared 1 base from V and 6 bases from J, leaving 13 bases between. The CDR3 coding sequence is TGTGCCAGCAGTGAAGGCAGGGTAGGACGCGAGCAGTACTTC. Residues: CASSEGRVGREQYF.

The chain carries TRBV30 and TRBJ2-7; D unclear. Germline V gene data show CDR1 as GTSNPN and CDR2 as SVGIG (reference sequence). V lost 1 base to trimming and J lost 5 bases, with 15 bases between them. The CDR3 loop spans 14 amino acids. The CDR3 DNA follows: TGTGCCTGGAGTGATGGGAATACGCCCAACGAGCAGTACTTC. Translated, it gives CAWSDGNTPNEQYF.

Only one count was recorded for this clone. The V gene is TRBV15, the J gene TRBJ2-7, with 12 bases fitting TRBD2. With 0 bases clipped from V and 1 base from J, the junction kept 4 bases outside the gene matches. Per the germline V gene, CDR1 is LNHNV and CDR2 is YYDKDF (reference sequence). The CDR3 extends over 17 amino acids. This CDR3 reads CATSREDGLAGSYEQYF. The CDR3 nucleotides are TGTGCCACCAGCAGAGAGGATGGACTAGCGGGGTCCTACGAGCAGTACTTC.

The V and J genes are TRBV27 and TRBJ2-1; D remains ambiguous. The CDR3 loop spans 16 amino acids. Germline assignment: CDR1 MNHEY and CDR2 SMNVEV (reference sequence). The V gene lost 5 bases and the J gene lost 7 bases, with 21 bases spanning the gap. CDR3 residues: CASSPVGQALGNEQFF. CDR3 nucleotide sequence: TGTGCCAGCAGTCCGGTCGGGCAGGCGTTAGGAAATGAGCAGTTCTTC.

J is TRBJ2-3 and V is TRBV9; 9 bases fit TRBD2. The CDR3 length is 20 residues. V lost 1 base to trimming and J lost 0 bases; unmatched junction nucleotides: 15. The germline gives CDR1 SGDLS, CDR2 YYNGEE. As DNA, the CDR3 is TGTGCCAGCAGCGTATCTTATCGGGGGGCTAGCGGGACTAGCACAGATACGCAGTATTTT. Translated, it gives CASSVSYRGASGTSTDTQYF. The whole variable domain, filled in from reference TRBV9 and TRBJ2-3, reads DSGVTQTPKHLITATGQRVTLRCSPRSGDLSVYWYQQSLDQGLQFLIQYYNGEERAKGNILERFSAQQFPDLHSELNLSSLELGDSALYFCASSVSYRGASGTSTDTQYFGPGTRLTVL.

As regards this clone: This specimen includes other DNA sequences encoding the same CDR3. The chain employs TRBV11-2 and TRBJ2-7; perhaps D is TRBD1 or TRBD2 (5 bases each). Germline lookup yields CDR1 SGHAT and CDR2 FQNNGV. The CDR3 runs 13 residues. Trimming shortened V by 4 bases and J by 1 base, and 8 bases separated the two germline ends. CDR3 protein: CASSSGPSYEQYF. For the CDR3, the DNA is TGTGCCAGCAGCTCGGGGCCTTCCTACGAGCAGTACTTC.

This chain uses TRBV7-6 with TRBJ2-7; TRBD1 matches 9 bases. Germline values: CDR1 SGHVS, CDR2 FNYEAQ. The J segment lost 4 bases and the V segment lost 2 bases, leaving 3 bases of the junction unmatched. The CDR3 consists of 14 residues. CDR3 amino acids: CASSLTGTGYEQYF. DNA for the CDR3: TGTGCCAGCAGCTTAACTGGGACAGGGTACGAGCAGTACTTC.

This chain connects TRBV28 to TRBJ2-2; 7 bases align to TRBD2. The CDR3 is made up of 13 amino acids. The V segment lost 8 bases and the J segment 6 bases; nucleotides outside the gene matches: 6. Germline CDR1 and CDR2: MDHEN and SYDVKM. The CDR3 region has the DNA TGTGCCAGCGTCTCGGCGGGGGCCGGGGAGCTGTTTTTT. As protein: CASVSAGAGELFF. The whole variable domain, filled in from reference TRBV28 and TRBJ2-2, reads DVKVTQSSRYLVKRTGEKVFLECVQDMDHENMFWYRQDPGLGLRLIYFSYDVKMKEKGDIPEGYSVSREKKERFSLILESASTNQTSMYLCASVSAGAGELFFGEGSRLTVL.

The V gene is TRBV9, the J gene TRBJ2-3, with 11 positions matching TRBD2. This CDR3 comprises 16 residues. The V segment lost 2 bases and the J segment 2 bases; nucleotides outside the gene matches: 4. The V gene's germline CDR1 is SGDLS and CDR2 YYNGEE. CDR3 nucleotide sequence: TGTGCCAGCAGCGTCCTGACTAGCGGGACCACAGATACGCAGTATTTT. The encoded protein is CASSVLTSGTTDTQYF.

DNA of the CDR3: TGTGCCAGCAGCCTCGGGACCGCGCCGCGGGAGCAGTACTTC. It is translated as CASSLGTAPREQYF. The V and J genes are TRBV27 and TRBJ2-7; tentatively, D is TRBD1 or TRBD2 (5 bases each). Trimming cost V 6 bases and J 7 bases, with 19 bases left between them. CDR1 is MNHEY, CDR2 SMNVEV, per germline (reference sequence). This CDR3 is built from 14 residues.

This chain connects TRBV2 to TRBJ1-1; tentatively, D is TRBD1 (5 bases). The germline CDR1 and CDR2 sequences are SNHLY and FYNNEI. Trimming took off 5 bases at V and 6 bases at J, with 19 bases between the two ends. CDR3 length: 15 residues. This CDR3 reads CASSPRDGQGAEAFF. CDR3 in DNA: TGTGCCAGCAGTCCCCGGGACGGGCAGGGTGCTGAAGCTTTCTTT.